The T cell receptor beta chain described here comes from a study of blood T cell repertoires in COVID-19. About the research overall: T cells, B-cell-depleted T cells, or PBMCs supplied cDNA or gDNA.

This table comes from immunoSEQ multiplex PCR, and its TCRdb copy is limited to in-frame clones, with some not included. There are hundreds of thousands of clones in the sample; around 85% occur only once, and 8.9% lies in the top ten. The ends were cut back, 0 bases at V and 0 bases at J, with 6 bases in the middle. This CDR3 contains 14 residues. Per the germline V gene, CDR1 is GTSNPN and CDR2 is SVGIG (reference sequence). The TCR comes from a man older than 75 with acute or convalescent COVID-19. Source material: peripheral blood. This rearrangement joins TRBV30 to TRBJ1-5, with D tentatively TRBD1 (5 bases). CDR3 region: CAWSVGGSNQPQHF. Here the CDR3 DNA reads TGTGCCTGGAGTGTCGGGGGTAGCAATCAGCCCCAGCATTTT.